This T cell receptor (beta chain) was identified in a study of OX40 agonist ivuxolimab in advanced cancers. Study-level findings and limits: With doses of 0.1-3.0 mg/kg, partial responders showed among the lowest clonal expansion. Doses of 0.1 to 3.0 mg/kg were accompanied by clonal expansion of CD4+ and CD8+ blood T cells by week 6. CD4+ T cells averaged fewer expanded clones than CD8+ T cells.

Worth noting for this clone: What it binds is unknown.

The data were produced by immunoSEQ multiplex PCR, yet TCRdb's version contains in-frame clones alone and is incomplete. The sample consists of roughly 68,000 clones, about nine tenths of them appearing once. This TCR derives from an adult with an advanced solid tumor such as melanoma, head and neck, liver or kidney cancer. The sequences come from CD4+ or CD8+ T cells sorted from blood, collected in a trial of the OX40 agonist ivuxolimab.

The CDR3 sequence is CASSERGRPPEQYF. DNA for the CDR3: TGTGCCAGCAGTGAAAGGGGTAGGCCGCCCGAGCAGTACTTC. J is TRBJ2-7 and V is TRBV2, with a possible D match to TRBD1 (5 bases). Germline CDR1 is SNHLY and CDR2 is FYNNEI. V dropped 2 bases and J dropped 6 bases, with 14 bases sitting between them. There are 14 residues in the CDR3.